The 27 T cell receptor beta chains presented below share a single source sample, sequenced in a study of blood T cell repertoires in COVID-19. TCRdb's table, derived via immunoSEQ multiplex PCR, lists solely in-frame clones and lacks some. Of approximately 440,000 clones in the sample, roughly 87% were seen once. The sequencing input was PBMCs or T cells enriched from blood (not recorded which). The receptor set was obtained from a young woman who had recovered from COVID-19.

CDR3 residues: CASSVRADTGELFF. The CDR3 coding sequence is TGTGCCAGCAGCGTCAGGGCGGACACCGGGGAGCTGTTTTTT. V and J are TRBV2 and TRBJ2-2; tentatively, D is TRBD1 (5 bases). Trimming took 6 bases from V and 3 from J, leaving 11 bases between them. The CDR3 is made up of 14 amino acids. In germline, CDR1 is SNHLY, CDR2 FYNNEI.

The gene calls are TRBV23-1 and TRBJ2-3, with TRBD2 matching over 7 bases. TRBV23-1 belongs to the ORF category, with a function that is uncertain. V lost 2 bases to trimming and J lost 0 bases; unmatched junction nucleotides: 8. The CDR3 is 17 amino acids. The chain's CDR3 is CASSQLREVKSTDTQYF. As DNA, the CDR3 is TGCGCCAGCAGTCAACTCCGGGAGGTGAAAAGCACAGATACGCAGTATTTT.

The chain employs TRBV28 and TRBJ1-2; 7 positions agree with TRBD1. CDR3 size: 12 residues. The J segment lost 8 bases and the V segment lost 5 bases, leaving 5 bases of the junction unmatched. Looked up from germline, CDR1 is MDHEN and CDR2 is SYDVKM. The CDR3 reads CASSLSTGGYTF. CDR3 bases: TGTGCCAGCAGTCTTTCGACAGGGGGCTACACCTTC.

This clone has a single count. The chain is built from TRBV9 and TRBJ2-5; 8 bases line up with TRBD2. There are 17 residues in the CDR3. Germline CDR1 reads SGDLS; CDR2 reads YYNGEE. V shed 3 bases and J 4 bases; nucleotides not matched to a gene: 14. The CDR3 spells CASSARARVAGRETQYF. The CDR3 nucleotides read TGTGCCAGCAGCGCCAGGGCAAGGGTAGCGGGAAGAGAGACCCAGTACTTC.

This clone is a singleton in its sample. This chain connects TRBV7-6 to TRBJ2-2; a possible D gene is TRBD2 (5 bases). The ends were cut back, 1 base at V and 1 base at J, with 10 bases in the middle. Germline-derived CDR1 and CDR2 are SGHVS and FNYEAQ. The CDR3 extends over 16 amino acids. Here the CDR3 DNA reads TGTGCCAGCAGCTTAGTCGGGGTACGGAACACCGGGGAGCTGTTTTTT. Amino acid sequence: CASSLVGVRNTGELFF.

This chain joins TRBV11-2 and TRBJ2-2, with D possibly being TRBD2 (5 bases). This CDR3 comprises 15 residues. Germline V gene lookup returns CDR1 SGHAT and CDR2 FQNNGV. The V end lost 3 bases, the J end lost 1 base, and 9 bases lay between the germline ends. Here the CDR3 reads CASSFRGLNTGELFF. Here the CDR3 DNA reads TGTGCCAGCAGCTTTAGAGGGTTGAACACCGGGGAGCTGTTTTTT.

This clone was counted a single time. The chain couples TRBV5-1 to TRBJ2-1; 7 nucleotides match TRBD2. Germline V CDR1 and CDR2: SGHRS, YFSETQ. Trimming cost V 1 base and J 5 bases; bases outside gene matches: 6. The CDR3 consists of 15 residues. DNA of the CDR3: TGCGCCAGCAGCTTGCAGGCGGGGGACCACAATGAGCAGTTCTTC. It codes for CASSLQAGDHNEQFF.

The rearrangement links TRBV3-1 (or the pseudogene TRBV3-2) to TRBJ1-2; TRBD1 matches 8 bases. V was clipped by 0 bases and J by 8 bases; unmatched bases: 5. CDR1 is LGHDT and CDR2 is YNNKEL in the germline V gene (reference sequence). This CDR3 comprises 14 residues. The CDR3 reads CASSQDSSGGGYTF. The CDR3 DNA reads as TGTGCCAGCAGCCAAGATAGTTCAGGGGGCGGCTACACCTTC.

V and J are TRBV5-6 and TRBJ1-1; 9 bases line up with TRBD1. Germline CDR1 is SGHDT and CDR2 is YYEEEE. This CDR3 has 14 residues. V was pared by 4 bases and J by 0 bases, with 1 base of the junction left unmatched. CDR3 sequence reads: CASSRDRVNTEAFF. The CDR3 nucleotides read TGTGCCAGCAGCCGGGACAGGGTGAACACTGAAGCTTTCTTT.

The chain is built from TRBV7-9 and TRBJ2-1; D is possibly TRBD1 (5 bases). V lost 5 bases to trimming and J lost 2 bases, with 22 bases between them. This CDR3 region has 18 residues. The germline gives CDR1 SEHNR, CDR2 FQNEAQ (reference sequence). CDR3 protein: CASSPAAEASTAYNEQFF. The DNA of the CDR3 is TGTGCCAGCAGCCCGGCGGCCGAAGCGTCGACAGCCTACAATGAGCAGTTCTTC.

The chain has TRBV5-1 and TRBJ2-3; TRBD1 is a possible D gene (6 bases). Germline-derived CDR1 and CDR2 are SGHRS and YFSETQ. Between the trimmed V and J ends, which lost 6 bases and 6 bases, there was a span of 11 bases. The CDR3 has 12 residues. DNA of the CDR3: TGCGCCAGCAACGTAAGGGGGGATACGCAGTATTTT. Translating gives CASNVRGDTQYF.

The V gene is TRBV7-9, the J gene TRBJ1-3, with D uncertain. The CDR3 consists of 16 residues. CDR1 and CDR2 from the germline V gene are SEHNR and FQNEAQ (reference sequence). Trimming removed 1 base from V and 2 bases from J, with 12 bases in between. As DNA, the CDR3 is TGTGCCAGCAGCTTAGTGCGGGAGATCCCTGGAAACACCATATATTTT. It is translated as CASSLVREIPGNTIYF. The full variable domain, rest sourced from reference TRBV7-9 and TRBJ1-3, is DTGVSQNPRHKITKRGQNVTFRCDPISEHNRLYWYRQTLGQGPEFLTYFQNEAQLEKSRLLSDRFSAERPKGSFSTLEIQRTEQGDSAMYLCASSLVREIPGNTIYFGEGSWLTVV.

Here the CDR3 reads CASSFDRGSYNEQFF. CDR3 coding DNA: TGTGCCAGCAGCTTTGACAGGGGCTCCTACAATGAGCAGTTCTTC. This chain connects TRBV11-2 to TRBJ2-1, with 8 bases aligning to TRBD1. The trim removed 3 bases at V and 0 bases at J, leaving 1 base unmatched. The germline V gene encodes CDR1 SGHAT and CDR2 FQNNGV. The CDR3 extends over 15 amino acids.

The chain carries TRBV2 and TRBJ1-2, with TRBD1 identical over 8 bases. The CDR3 extends over 12 amino acids. Unmatched junction bases numbered 4, after V lost 6 bases and J lost 7 bases. The germline CDR1 and CDR2 sequences are SNHLY and FYNNEI. The CDR3 DNA follows: TGTGCCAGCAGGGACAGGGTGGGTGGCTACACCTTC. Translating gives CASRDRVGGYTF.

The chain carries TRBV4-1 and TRBJ2-3; tentative D call: TRBD2 (6 bases). The CDR3 length is 15 residues. Trimming removed 0 bases at V and 4 bases at J, with 11 bases between. Germline loops: CDR1 MGHRA, CDR2 YSYEKL. Here the CDR3 reads CASSQDSGDSDTQYF. The DNA of the CDR3 is TGCGCCAGCAGCCAAGATTCGGGGGACTCAGATACGCAGTATTTT.

This chain links TRBV4-1 with TRBJ1-4; D is ambiguous. The CDR3 totals 16 residues. V lost 4 bases and J 0 bases, leaving 12 bases between the germline ends. Germline CDR1 MGHRA, CDR2 YSYEKL. The CDR3 is CASSRAESATNEKLFF. DNA of the CDR3: TGCGCCAGCAGCCGAGCCGAGAGTGCAACTAATGAAAAACTGTTTTTT.

As regards this clone: The identical CDR3 is also encoded by other nucleotide sequences in the sample. The rearrangement uses TRBV28 and TRBJ1-6; the D gene is possibly TRBD1 (5 bases). V was shortened by 5 bases and J by 13 bases, with 18 bases between the two germline ends. CDR1 and CDR2 (germline): MDHEN, SYDVKM. The CDR3 sequence is 14 residues long. The CDR3: CASSPQGEASPLHF. The CDR3 bases are TGTGCCAGCAGTCCTCAGGGTGAAGCTTCGCCCCTCCACTTT.

V usage is TRBV6-6 and J usage is TRBJ2-3; the match to TRBD2 covers 9 bases. CDR3 length: 16 amino acids. Germline V gene lookup returns CDR1 MNHNY and CDR2 SVGAGI (reference sequence). Trimming cost V 0 bases and J 5 bases; bases outside gene matches: 6. The CDR3 DNA follows: TGTGCCAGCAGTTACTCGGGCGGGGGGGCCGGAGATACGCAGTATTTT. It is translated as CASSYSGGGAGDTQYF.

The V call is TRBV19, the J call TRBJ1-6; 7 nucleotides align to TRBD1. This CDR3 region has 13 residues. In germline, CDR1 is LNHDA, CDR2 SQIVND (reference sequence). Trimming cost V 6 bases and J 7 bases; bases outside gene matches: 3. The CDR3, as DNA: TGTGCCAGTAGCTTAGGGGGCAATTCACCCCTCCACTTT. Encoded protein: CASSLGGNSPLHF.

This sequence joins TRBV9 and TRBJ2-3, with D maybe TRBD1 (6 bases). The germline V and J ends were trimmed by 3 bases and 5 bases, with 19 bases remaining between them. CDR3 length: 16 amino acids. Germline V gene sequence: CDR1 SGDLS, CDR2 YYNGEE. CDR3 nucleotide sequence: TGTGCCAGCAGCGGAGAGGGGGTCCCAGGGATAGATACGCAGTATTTT. The encoded protein is CASSGEGVPGIDTQYF.

The chain recombines TRBV5-8 with TRBJ2-1, with D possibly TRBD2 on 6 matching bases. Trimming took off 6 bases at V and 10 bases at J, with 8 bases between the two ends. This CDR3 has 10 residues. Looked up from germline, CDR1 is SGHTS and CDR2 is YDEGEE. CDR3 nucleotides: TGTGCCAGCACGGGGGTGGAGCAGTTCTTC. Translation gives CASTGVEQFF. Variable domain in full (rest from reference TRBV5-8 and TRBJ2-1): EAGVTQSPTHLIKTRGQQATLRCSPISGHTSVYWYQQALGLGLQFLLWYDEGEERNRGNFPPRFSGRQFPNYSSELNVNALELEDSALYLCASTGVEQFFGPGTRLTVL.

The chain combines TRBV7-3 with TRBJ1-1; 7 positions match TRBD1. Germline values: CDR1 SGHTA, CDR2 FQGTGA. The CDR3 is 14 residues long. With V trimmed by 5 bases and J by 2 bases, 5 bases remained unmatched. CDR3 in DNA: TGTGCCAGCAGCCCTACAGGGGCCAACACTGAAGCTTTCTTT. It is translated as CASSPTGANTEAFF.

V gene TRBV11-3 combines with J gene TRBJ1-1; weak D call: TRBD1 (6 bases). The CDR3 totals 13 residues. The V gene lost 5 bases and the J gene lost 8 bases, with 15 bases spanning the gap. Germline CDR1 SGHNT, CDR2 YENEEA. CDR3 residues: CASSPGGGGEAFF. As DNA, the CDR3 is TGTGCCAGCAGCCCCGGTGGGGGGGGCGAAGCTTTCTTT.

The rearrangement links TRBV24-1 to TRBJ2-5; D remains unclear. Trimming left V 2 bases short and J 5 bases short, with 11 bases between. The CDR3 is made up of 14 amino acids. Germline CDR1 and CDR2: KGHDR and SFDVKD. This CDR3 is CATSDSGSQETQYF. CDR3 nucleotides: TGTGCCACCAGTGATTCGGGTAGCCAGGAGACCCAGTACTTC.

The chain recombines TRBV19 with TRBJ1-2, with D perhaps TRBD1 (5 bases). V was clipped by 5 bases and J by 6 bases, with 22 bases between them. The CDR3 length is 16 residues. Looked up from germline, CDR1 is LNHDA and CDR2 is SQIVND (reference sequence). This CDR3 reads CASSPRAQGMQNGYTF. CDR3 nucleotides: TGTGCCAGTAGTCCACGGGCCCAGGGTATGCAGAATGGCTACACCTTC.

This sequence joins TRBV12-5 and TRBJ2-1; D is ambiguous. The V gene's germline CDR1 is LGHNT and CDR2 FRNRAP. Trimming stripped 0 bases from V and 0 bases from J, with 18 bases between. This CDR3 comprises 19 residues. CDR3 in DNA: TGTGCTAGTGGTTTGGTATTATCGTATGAGCGATCCTCCTACAATGAGCAGTTCTTC. Translated, it gives CASGLVLSYERSSYNEQFF.

The J gene is TRBJ1-5, the V gene TRBV7-9; TRBD1 aligns across 12 bases. The V and J ends lost 8 bases and 2 bases, in that order; junction bases with no gene match: 7. CDR3 length equals 16 residues. The germline gives CDR1 SEHNR, CDR2 FQNEAQ (reference sequence). CDR3 region: CASGTGGLRRNQPQHF. The CDR3 DNA reads TGTGCCAGCGGGACAGGGGGCCTAAGACGCAATCAGCCCCAGCATTTT.